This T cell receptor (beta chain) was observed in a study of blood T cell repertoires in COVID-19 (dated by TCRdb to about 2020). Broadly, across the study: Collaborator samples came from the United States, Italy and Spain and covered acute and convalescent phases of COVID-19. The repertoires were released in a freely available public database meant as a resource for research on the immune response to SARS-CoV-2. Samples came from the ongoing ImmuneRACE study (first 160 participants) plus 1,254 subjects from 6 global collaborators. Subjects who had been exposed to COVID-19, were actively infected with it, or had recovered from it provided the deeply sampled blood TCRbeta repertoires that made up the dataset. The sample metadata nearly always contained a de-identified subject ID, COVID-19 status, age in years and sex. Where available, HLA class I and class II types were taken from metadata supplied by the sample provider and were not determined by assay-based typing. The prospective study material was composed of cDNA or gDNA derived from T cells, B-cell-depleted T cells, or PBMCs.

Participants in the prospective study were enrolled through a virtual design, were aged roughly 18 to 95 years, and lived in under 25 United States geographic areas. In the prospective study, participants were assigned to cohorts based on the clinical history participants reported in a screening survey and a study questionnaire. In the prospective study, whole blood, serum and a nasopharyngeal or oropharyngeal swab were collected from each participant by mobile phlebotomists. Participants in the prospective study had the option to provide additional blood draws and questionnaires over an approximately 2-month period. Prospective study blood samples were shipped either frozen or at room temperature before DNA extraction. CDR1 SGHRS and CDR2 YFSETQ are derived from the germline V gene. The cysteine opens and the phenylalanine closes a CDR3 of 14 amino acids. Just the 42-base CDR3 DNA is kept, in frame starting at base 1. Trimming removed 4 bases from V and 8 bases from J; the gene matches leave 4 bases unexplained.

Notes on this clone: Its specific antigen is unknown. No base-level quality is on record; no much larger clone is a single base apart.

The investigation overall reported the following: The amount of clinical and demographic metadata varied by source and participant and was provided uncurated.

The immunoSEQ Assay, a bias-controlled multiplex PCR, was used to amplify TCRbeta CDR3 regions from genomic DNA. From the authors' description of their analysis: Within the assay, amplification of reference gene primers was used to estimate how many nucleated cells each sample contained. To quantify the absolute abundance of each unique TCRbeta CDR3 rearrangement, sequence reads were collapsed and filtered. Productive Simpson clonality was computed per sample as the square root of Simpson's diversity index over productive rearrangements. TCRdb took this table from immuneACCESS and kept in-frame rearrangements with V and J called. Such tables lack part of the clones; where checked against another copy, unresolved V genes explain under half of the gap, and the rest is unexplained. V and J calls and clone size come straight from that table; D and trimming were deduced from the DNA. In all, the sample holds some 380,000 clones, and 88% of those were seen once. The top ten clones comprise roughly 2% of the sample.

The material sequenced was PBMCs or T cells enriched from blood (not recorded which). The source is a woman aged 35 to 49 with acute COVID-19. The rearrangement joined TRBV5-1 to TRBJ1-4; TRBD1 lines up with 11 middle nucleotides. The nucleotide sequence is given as TGCGCCAGCAGCGGACAGGGGGCGGGGGAAAAACTGTTTTTT. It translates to CASSGQGAGEKLFF. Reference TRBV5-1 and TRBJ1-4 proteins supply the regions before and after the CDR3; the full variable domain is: KAGVTQTPRYLIKTRGQQVTLSCSPISGHRSVSWYQQTPGQGLQFLFEYFSETQRNKGNFPGRFSGRQFSNSRSEMNVSTLELGDSALYLCASSGQGAGEKLFFGSGTQLSVL.